The clone carrying this T cell receptor (beta chain) came up a few times. The table came from immunoSEQ multiplex PCR; TCRdb's copy has only in-frame clones and leaves some out. The repertoire holds tens of thousands of clones, with 86% as singletons. This sample is part of a study of blood T cell repertoires in COVID-19. On the study more broadly: Collection of acute and convalescent COVID-19 samples took place in the United States, Italy and Spain.

The sequencing input was peripheral blood. The sequence was obtained from a human donor in a cohort sampled during active COVID-19.

CDR3 in DNA: TGTGCCAGCAGTGAGGCGGCAGGGCGGGGGCCCCAGTACTTC. Protein: CASSEAAGRGPQYF. The chain is built from TRBV25-1 and TRBJ2-7; the D gene is possibly TRBD2 (7 bases). V was trimmed by 3 bases and J by 10 bases, leaving 19 bases between them. Germline V CDR1 and CDR2: MGHDK, SYGVNS. The CDR3 is 14 residues long.